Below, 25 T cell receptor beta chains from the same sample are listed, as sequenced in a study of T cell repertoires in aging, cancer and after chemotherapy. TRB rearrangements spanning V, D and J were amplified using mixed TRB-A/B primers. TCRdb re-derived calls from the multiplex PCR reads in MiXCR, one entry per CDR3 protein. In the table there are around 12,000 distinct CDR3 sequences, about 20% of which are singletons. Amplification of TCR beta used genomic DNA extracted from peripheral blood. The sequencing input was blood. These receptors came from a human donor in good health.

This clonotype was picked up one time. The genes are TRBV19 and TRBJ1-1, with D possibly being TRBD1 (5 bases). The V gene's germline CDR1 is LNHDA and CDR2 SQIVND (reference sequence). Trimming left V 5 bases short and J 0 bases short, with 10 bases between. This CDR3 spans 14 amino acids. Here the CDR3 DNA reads TGTGCCAGTAGTCCGACAGCGTTGAACACTGAAGCTTTCTTT. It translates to CASSPTALNTEAFF.

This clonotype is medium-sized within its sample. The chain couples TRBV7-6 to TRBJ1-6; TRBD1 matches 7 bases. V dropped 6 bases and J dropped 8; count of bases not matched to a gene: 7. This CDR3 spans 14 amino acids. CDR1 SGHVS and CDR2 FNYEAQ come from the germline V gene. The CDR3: CASSPGTDYSPLHF. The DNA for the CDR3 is TGTGCCAGCAGTCCCGGGACAGACTATTCACCCCTCCACTTT.

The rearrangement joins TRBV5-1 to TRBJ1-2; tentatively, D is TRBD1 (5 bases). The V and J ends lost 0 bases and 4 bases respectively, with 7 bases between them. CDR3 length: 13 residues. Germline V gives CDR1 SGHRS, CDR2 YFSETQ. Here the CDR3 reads CASSLGGFYGYTF. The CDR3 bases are TGCGCCAGCAGCTTGGGGGGGTTCTATGGCTACACCTTC.

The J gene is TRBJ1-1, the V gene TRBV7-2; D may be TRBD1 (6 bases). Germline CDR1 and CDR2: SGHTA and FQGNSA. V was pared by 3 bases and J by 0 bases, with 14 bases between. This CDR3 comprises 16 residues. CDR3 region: CASSFRSQGMNTEAFF. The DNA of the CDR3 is TGTGCCAGCAGCTTTAGGTCACAGGGCATGAACACTGAAGCTTTCTTT.

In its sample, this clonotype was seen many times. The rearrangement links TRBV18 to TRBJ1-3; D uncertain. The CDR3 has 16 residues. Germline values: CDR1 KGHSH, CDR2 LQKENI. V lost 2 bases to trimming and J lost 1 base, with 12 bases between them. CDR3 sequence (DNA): TGTGCCAGCTCACCATCCTCCTCGGGGTCTGGAAACACCATATATTTT. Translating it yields CASSPSSSGSGNTIYF.

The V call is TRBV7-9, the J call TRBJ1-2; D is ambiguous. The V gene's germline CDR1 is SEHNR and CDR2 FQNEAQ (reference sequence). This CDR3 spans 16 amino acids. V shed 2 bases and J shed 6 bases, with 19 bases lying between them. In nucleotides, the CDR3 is TGTGCCAGCAGCTTAAAGTCGGGCCTTTCTCGCAATGGCTACACCTTC. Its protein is CASSLKSGLSRNGYTF.

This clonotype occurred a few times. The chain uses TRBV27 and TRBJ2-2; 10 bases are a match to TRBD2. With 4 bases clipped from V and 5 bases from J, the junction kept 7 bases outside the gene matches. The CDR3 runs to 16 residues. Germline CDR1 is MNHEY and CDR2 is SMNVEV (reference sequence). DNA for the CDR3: TGTGCCAGCAGTTATCTAGCGGGGGAGGGTACCGGGGAGCTGTTTTTT. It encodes CASSYLAGEGTGELFF.

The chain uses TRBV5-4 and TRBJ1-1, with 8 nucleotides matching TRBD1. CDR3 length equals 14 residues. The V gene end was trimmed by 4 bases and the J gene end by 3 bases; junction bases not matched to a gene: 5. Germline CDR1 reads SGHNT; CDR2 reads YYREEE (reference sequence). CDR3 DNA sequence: TGTGCCAGCAGCGGTCAGGGGGCCGACACTGAAGCTTTCTTT. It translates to CASSGQGADTEAFF.

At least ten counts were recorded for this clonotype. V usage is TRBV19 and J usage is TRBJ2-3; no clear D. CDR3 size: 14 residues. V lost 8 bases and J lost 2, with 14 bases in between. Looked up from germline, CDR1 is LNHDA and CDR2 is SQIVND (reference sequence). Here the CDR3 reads CASRRELYTDTQYF. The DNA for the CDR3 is TGTGCCAGTCGTCGCGAACTGTACACAGATACGCAGTATTTT.

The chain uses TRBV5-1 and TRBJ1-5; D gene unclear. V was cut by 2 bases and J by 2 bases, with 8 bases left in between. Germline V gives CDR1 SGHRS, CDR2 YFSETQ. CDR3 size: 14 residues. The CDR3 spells CASSLNVGNQPQHF. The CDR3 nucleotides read TGCGCCAGCAGCTTAAACGTAGGCAATCAGCCCCAGCATTTT.

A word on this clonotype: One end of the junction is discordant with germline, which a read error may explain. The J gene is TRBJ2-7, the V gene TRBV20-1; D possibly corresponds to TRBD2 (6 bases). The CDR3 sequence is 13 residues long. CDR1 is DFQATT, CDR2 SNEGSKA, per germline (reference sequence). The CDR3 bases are TGCAGTGCGGGGGGTGGCGGTGCCTACGTGCAGTACTTC. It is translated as CSAGGGGAYVQYF.

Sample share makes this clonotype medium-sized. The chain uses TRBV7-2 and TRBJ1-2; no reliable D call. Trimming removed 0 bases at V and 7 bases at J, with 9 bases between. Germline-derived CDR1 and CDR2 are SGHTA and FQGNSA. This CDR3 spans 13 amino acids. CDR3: CASSLAGMSGYTF. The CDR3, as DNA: TGTGCCAGCAGCTTAGCGGGGATGAGTGGCTACACCTTC.

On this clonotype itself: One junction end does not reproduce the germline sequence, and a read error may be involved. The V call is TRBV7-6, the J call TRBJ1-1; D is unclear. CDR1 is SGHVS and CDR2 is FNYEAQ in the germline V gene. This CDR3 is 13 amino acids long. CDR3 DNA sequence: TGTGACAGCAGCTTAATGGCAGACACTGAAGCTTTCTTT. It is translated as CDSSLMADTEAFF.

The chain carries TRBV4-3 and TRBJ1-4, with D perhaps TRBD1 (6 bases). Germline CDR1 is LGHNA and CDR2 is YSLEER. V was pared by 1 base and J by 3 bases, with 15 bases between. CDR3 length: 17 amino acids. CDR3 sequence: CASSQAPPGASNEKLFF. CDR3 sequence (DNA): TGCGCCAGCAGCCAAGCGCCCCCGGGGGCTTCTAATGAAAAACTGTTTTTT.

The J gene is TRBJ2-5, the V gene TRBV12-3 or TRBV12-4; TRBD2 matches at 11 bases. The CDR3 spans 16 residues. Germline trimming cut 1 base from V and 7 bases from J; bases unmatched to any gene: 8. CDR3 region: CASSLEASGGRGTQYF. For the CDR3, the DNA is TGTGCCAGCAGTTTAGAGGCTAGCGGGGGGAGGGGGACCCAGTACTTC.

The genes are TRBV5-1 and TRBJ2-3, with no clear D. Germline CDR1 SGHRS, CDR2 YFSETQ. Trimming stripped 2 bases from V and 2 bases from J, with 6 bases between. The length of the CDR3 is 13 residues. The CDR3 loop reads CASSLQITDTQYF. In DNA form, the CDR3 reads TGCGCCAGCAGCTTACAAATCACAGATACGCAGTATTTT.

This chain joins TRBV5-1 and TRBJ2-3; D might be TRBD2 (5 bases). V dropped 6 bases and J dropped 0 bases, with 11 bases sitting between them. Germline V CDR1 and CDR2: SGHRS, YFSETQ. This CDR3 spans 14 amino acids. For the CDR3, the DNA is TGCGCCAGCATGTCGGGGAGTAGCACAGATACGCAGTATTTT. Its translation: CASMSGSSTDTQYF.

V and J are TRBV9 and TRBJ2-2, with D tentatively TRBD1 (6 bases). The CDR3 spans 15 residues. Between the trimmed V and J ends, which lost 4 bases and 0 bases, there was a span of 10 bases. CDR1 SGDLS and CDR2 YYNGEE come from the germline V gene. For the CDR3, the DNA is TGTGCCAGCAGCCGCGGACAGACGAACACCGGGGAGCTGTTTTTT. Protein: CASSRGQTNTGELFF.

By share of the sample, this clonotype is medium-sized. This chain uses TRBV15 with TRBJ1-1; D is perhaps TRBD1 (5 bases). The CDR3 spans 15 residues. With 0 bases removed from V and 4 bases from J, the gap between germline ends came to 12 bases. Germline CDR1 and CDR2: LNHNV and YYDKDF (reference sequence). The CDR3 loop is CATSRDHIGGTEAFF. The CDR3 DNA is TGTGCCACCAGCAGAGATCACATCGGGGGCACTGAAGCTTTCTTT. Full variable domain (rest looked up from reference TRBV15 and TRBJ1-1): DAMVIQNPRYQVTQFGKPVTLSCSQTLNHNVMYWYQQKSSQAPKLLFHYYDKDFNNEADTPDNFQSRRPNTSFCFLDIRSPGLGDTAMYLCATSRDHIGGTEAFFGQGTRLTVV.

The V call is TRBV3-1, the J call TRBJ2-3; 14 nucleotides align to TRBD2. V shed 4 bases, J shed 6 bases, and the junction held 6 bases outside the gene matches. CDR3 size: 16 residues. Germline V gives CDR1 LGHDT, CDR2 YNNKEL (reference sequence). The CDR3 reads CASSRIRLAGGDTQYF. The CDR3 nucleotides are TGTGCCAGCAGCCGCATACGACTAGCGGGGGGGGATACGCAGTATTTT.

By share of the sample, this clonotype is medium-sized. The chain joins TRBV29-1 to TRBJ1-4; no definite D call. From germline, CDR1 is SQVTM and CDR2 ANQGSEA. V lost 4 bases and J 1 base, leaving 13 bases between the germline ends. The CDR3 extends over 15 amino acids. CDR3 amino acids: CSVAPPGRTNEKLFF. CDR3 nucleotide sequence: TGCAGCGTTGCCCCACCGGGGAGAACTAATGAAAAACTGTTTTTT.

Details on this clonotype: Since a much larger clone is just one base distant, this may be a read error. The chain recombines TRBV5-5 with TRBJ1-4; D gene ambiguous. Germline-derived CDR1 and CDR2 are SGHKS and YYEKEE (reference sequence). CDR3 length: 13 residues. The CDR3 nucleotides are TGTGCCAGCAGCTTGGGGTTCTCTGAAAATCTGTTTTTT. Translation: CASSLGFSENLFF.

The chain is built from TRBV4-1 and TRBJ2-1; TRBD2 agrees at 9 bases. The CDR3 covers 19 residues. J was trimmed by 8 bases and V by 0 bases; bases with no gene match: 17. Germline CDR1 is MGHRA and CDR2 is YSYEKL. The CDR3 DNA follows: TGCGCCAGCAGCCAAGAACCCCCTACTAGCGGGTTCAGGGGTCATGAGCAGTTCTTC. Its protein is CASSQEPPTSGFRGHEQFF.

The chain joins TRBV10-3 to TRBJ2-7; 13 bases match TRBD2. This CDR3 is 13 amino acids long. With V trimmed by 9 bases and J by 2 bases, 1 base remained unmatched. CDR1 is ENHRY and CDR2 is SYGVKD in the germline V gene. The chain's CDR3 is CAITSGGAYEQYF. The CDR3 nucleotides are TGTGCCATAACTAGCGGGGGGGCCTACGAGCAGTACTTC.

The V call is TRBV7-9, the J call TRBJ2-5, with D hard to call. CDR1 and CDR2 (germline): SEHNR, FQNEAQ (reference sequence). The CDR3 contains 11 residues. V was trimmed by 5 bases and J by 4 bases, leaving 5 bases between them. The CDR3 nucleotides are TGTGCCAGCAGCCTATCAGAGACCCAGTACTTC. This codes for CASSLSETQYF.